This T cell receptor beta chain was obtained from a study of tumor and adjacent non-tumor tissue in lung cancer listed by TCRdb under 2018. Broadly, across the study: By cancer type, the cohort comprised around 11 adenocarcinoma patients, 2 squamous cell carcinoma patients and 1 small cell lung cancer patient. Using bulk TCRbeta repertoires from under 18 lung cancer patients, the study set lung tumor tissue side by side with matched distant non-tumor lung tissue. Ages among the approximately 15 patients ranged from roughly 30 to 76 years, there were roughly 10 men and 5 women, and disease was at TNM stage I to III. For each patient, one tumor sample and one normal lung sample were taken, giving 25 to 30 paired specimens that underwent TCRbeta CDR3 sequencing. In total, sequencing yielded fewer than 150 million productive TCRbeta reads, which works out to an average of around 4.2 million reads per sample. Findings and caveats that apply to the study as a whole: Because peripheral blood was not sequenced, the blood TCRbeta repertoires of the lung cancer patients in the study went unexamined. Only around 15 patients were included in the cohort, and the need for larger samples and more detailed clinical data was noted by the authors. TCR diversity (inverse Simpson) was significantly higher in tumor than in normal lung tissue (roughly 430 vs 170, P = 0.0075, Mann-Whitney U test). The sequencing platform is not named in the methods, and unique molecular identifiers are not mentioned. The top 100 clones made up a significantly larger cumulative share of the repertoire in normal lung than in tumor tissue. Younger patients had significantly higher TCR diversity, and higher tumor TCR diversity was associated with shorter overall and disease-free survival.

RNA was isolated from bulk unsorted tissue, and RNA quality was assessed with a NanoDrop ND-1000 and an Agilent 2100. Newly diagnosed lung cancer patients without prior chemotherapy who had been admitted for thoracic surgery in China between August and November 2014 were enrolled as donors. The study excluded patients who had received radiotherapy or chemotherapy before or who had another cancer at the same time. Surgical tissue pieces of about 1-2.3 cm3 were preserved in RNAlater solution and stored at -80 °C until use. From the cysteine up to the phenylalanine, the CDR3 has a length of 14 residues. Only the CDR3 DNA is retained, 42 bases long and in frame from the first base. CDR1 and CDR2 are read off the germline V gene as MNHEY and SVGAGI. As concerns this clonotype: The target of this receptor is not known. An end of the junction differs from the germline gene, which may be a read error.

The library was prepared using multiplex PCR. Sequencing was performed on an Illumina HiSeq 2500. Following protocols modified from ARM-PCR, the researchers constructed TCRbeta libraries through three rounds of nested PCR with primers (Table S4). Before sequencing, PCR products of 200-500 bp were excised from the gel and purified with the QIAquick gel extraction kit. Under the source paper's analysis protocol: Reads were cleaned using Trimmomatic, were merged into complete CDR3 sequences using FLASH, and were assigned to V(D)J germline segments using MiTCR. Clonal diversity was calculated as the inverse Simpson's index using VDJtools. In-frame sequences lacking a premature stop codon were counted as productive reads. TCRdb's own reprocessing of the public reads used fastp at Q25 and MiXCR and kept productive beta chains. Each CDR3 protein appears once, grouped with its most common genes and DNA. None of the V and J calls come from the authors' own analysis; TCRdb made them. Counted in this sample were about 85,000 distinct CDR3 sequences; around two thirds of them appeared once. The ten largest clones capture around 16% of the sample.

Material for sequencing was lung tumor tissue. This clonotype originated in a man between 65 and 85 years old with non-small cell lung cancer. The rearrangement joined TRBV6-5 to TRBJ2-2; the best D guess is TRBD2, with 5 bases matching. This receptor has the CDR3 CASRPAWRTGELFF. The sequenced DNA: TGTGCAAGCAGACCAGCGTGGAGGACCGGGGAGCTGTTTTTT.